Reported below is one T cell receptor (beta chain). In the authors' methods: Nucleated cell counts were estimated from reference gene primer amplification. Sequencing used immunoSEQ multiplex PCR; TCRdb keeps in-frame clones, though not all of them. V and J calls and clone size come straight from that table; D and trimming were deduced from the DNA. The top ten clones hold roughly 2.9% of a sample with roughly 250,000 clones, 81% of them seen once. The data belong to a study of blood T cell repertoires in COVID-19. About the study: Some COVID-19 samples were acute and others convalescent; all came from the United States, Italy and Spain. The cDNA or gDNA used as material had been derived from T cells, B-cell-depleted T cells, or PBMCs.

Germline V gene data show CDR1 as MGHRA and CDR2 as YSYEKL. Losses at the gene ends were 3 bases for V and 3 bases for J; bases not matched to a gene: 4. This CDR3 comprises 14 residues. The clonotype comes from an older woman with active or convalescent COVID-19. Sequencing input: peripheral blood. The chain recombines TRBV4-1 with TRBJ2-7; TRBD1 aligns across 8 bases. This CDR3 reads CASSQTDRGYEQYF. The CDR3 DNA follows: TGCGCCAGCAGCCAGACCGACAGGGGCTACGAGCAGTACTTC.